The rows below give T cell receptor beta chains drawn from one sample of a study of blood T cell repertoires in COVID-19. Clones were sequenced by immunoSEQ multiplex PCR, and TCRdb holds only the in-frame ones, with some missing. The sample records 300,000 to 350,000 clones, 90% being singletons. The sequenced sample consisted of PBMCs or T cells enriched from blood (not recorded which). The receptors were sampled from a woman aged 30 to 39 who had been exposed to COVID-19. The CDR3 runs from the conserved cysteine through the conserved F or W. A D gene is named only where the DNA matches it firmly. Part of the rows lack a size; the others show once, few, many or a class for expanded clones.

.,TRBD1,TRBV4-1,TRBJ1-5,TGCGCCAGCAGCCAAGATACGGGACAGGGTCGACAGCCCCAGCATTTT,CASSQDTGQGRQPQHF
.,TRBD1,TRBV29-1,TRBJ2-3,TGCAGCGTGGTGACAGGGGTGCGTACAGATACGCAGTATTTT,CSVVTGVRTDTQYF
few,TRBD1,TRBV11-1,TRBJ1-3,TGTGCCAGCAGCCACCGGGACAGCCTCTCTGGAAACACCATATATTTT,CASSHRDSLSGNTIYF
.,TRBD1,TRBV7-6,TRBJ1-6,TGTGCCAGCAGCTTAGCGCCTACAGGGGCTTCACCCCTCCACTTT,CASSLAPTGASPLHF
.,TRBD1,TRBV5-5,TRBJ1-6,TGTGCCAGCAGCTTTTCAGGGGGCGATTCACCCCTCCACTTT,CASSFSGGDSPLHF
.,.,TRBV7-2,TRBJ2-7,TGTGCCAGCAGCTTAGTGGGCTCCCCCGGAGGGCAGTACTTC,CASSLVGSPGGQYF
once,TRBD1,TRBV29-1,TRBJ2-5,TGCAGCGTTGGGGCTATAGACAGGGCGAGAGAGACCCAGTACTTC,CSVGAIDRARETQYF
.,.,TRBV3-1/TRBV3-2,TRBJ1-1,TGTGCCAGCAGCCAAGATTGGGGAGTGGGAACTGAAGCTTTCTTT,CASSQDWGVGTEAFF
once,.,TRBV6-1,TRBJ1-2,TGTGCCAGCAGTGAATGGGCCCAACATGGCTACACCTTC,CASSEWAQHGYTF
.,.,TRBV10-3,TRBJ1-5,TGTGCCATCAGTGAGTCGCAGGGGAGCAATCAGCCCCAGCATTTT,CAISESQGSNQPQHF
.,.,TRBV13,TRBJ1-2,TGTGCCAGCAGCTTAGGCGGTAGGGAGGGTGGCTACACCTTC,CASSLGGREGGYTF
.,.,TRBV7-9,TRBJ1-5,TGTGCCAGCAGCTTAGCGGGGGGACAGCCCCAGCATTTT,CASSLAGGQPQHF
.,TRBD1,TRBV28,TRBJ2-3,TGTGCCAACAGGACAGGGACCCTCCGAGTTGATACGCAGTATTTT,CANRTGTLRVDTQYF
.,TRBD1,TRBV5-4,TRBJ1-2,TGTGCCAGCAGCCGTCCCGGGACAGGGGCCTCTAACTATGGCTACACCTTC,CASSRPGTGASNYGYTF
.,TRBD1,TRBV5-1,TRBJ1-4,TGCGCCAGCAGCCTTACTACAGGGGTGGGTGAAAAACTGTTTTTT,CASSLTTGVGEKLFF
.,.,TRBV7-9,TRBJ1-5,TGTGCCAGCAGCTTAGGAGGAATTAATCAGCCCCAGCATTTT,CASSLGGINQPQHF
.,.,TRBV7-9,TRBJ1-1,TGTGCCAGCAGCTTCAGCAGGTATAACACTGAAGCTTTCTTT,CASSFSRYNTEAFF
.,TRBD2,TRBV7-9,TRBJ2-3,TGTGCCAGCAGCTCTCCGGGACTAGCGGGGGGAAACACAGATACGCAGTATTTT,CASSSPGLAGGNTDTQYF
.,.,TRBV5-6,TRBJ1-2,TGTGCCAGCAGCCCCGACAGAGACTATGGCTACACCTTC,CASSPDRDYGYTF
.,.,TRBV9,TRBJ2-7,TGTGCCAGCAGCGTAGACGTTAGCGGCTACGAGCAGTACTTC,CASSVDVSGYEQYF
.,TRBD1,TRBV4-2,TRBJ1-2,TGTGCCAGCAGCCAAGATCCGGGACAGGGGACCTATGGCTACACCTTC,CASSQDPGQGTYGYTF
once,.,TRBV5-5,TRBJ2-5,TGTGCCAGCCACTCTTCACGACAGGACGGGGAGACCCAGTACTTC,CASHSSRQDGETQYF
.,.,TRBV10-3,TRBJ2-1,TGTGCCATCAGTGAGTCTAAGGGGAATGAGCAGTTCTTC,CAISESKGNEQFF
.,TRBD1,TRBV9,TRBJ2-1,TGTGCCAGCAGCGACGGGACAGGGTACTACAATGAGCAGTTCTTC,CASSDGTGYYNEQFF
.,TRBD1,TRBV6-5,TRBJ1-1,TGTGCCAGCAGTTCGTCGGACAGGGGAGGCACTGAAGCTTTCTTT,CASSSSDRGGTEAFF
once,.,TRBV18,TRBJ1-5,TGTGCCAGCTCACAACTCCGGGTGAATAGCAATCAGCCCCAGCATTTT,CASSQLRVNSNQPQHF
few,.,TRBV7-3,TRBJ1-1,TGTGCCAGCAGCCGGAGGCGGGCCGAACCGGGCACTGAAGCTTTCTTT,CASSRRRAEPGTEAFF
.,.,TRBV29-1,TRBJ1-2,TGCAGCGTTCGTGGGCCTGGCTACACCTTC,CSVRGPGYTF